This T cell receptor beta chain was captured by sequencing in a study of CD8+ T cells in alopecia areata. PBMCs provided sorted CD4+ and CD8+ T cells. As concerns this clone: The antigen is undetermined.

The study's findings and limits: Tissue-resident alphabeta T cells belonging to normal skin likewise get sequenced within scalp specimens.

The CDR3 is 14 amino acids. The V and J ends lost 6 bases and 3 bases respectively, with 15 bases between them. Germline values: CDR1 MNHEY, CDR2 SVGAGI. Extraction of RNA preceded its reverse transcription into cDNA, which served as the sequencing template. The data were produced by immunoSEQ multiplex PCR, yet TCRdb's version contains in-frame clones alone and is incomplete. Among about 110,000 clones listed, approximately 50% were seen once. The sequenced sample was NKG2D-low CD8+ T cells sorted from blood. The source is a human donor with alopecia areata. The V and J genes are TRBV6-5 and TRBJ2-7, with no clear D. CDR3 in amino acids: CASRNKNGNYEQYF. CDR3 DNA sequence: TGTGCCAGCAGAAACAAAAACGGTAACTACGAGCAGTACTTC.